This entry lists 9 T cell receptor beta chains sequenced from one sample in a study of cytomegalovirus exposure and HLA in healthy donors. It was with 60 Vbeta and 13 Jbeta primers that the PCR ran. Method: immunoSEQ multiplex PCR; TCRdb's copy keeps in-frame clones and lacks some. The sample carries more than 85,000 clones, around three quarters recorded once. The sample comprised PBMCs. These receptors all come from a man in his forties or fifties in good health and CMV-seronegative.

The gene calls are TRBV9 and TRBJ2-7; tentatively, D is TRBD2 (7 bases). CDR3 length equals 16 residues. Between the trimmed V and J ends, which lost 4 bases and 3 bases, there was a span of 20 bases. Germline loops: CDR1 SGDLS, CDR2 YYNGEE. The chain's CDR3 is CASSPHPEGGDYEQYF. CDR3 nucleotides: TGTGCCAGCAGCCCCCACCCAGAGGGGGGGGACTACGAGCAGTACTTC. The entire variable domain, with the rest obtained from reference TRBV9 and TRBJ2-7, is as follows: DSGVTQTPKHLITATGQRVTLRCSPRSGDLSVYWYQQSLDQGLQFLIQYYNGEERAKGNILERFSAQQFPDLHSELNLSSLELGDSALYFCASSPHPEGGDYEQYFGPGTRLTVT.

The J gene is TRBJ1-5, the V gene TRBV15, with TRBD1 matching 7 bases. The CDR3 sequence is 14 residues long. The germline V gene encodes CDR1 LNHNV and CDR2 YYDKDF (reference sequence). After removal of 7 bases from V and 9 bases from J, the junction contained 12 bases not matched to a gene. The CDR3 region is CATTIQGSKWPQHF. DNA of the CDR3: TGTGCCACCACCATACAGGGGAGCAAGTGGCCCCAGCATTTT.

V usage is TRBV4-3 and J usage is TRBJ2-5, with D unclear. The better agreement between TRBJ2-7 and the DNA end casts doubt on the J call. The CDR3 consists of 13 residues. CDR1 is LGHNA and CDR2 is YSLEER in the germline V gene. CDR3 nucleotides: TGCGCCAGCAGCCAAGATGAGTTCCGCGAGCAGTACTTC. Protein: CASSQDEFREQYF.

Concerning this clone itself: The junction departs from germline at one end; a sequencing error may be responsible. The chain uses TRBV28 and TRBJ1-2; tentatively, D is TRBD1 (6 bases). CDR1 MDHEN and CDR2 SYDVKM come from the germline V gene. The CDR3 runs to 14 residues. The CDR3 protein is CASNLNRVPGGYTF. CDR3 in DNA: TGTGCCAGCAATTTAAACAGGGTCCCGGGTGGCTACACCTTC.

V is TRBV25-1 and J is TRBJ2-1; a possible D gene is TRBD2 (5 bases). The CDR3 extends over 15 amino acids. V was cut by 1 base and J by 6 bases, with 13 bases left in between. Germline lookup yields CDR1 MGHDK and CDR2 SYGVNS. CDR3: CASSEWRGNVNEQFF. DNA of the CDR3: TGTGCCAGCAGTGAATGGAGAGGGAACGTCAATGAGCAGTTCTTC.

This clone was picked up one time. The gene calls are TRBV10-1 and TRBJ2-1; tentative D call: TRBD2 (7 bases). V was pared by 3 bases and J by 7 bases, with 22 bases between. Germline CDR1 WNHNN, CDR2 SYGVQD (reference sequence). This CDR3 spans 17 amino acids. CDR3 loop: CASSEYVGGGSRNEQFF. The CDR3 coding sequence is TGCGCCAGCAGTGAATATGTGGGAGGGGGATCGAGGAATGAGCAGTTCTTC.

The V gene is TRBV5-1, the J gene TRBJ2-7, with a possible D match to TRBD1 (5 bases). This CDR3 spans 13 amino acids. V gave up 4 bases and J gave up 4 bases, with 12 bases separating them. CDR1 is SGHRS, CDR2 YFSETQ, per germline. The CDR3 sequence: CASSGAPGYEQYF. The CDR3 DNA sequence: TGCGCCAGCAGCGGGGCCCCAGGGTACGAGCAGTACTTC.

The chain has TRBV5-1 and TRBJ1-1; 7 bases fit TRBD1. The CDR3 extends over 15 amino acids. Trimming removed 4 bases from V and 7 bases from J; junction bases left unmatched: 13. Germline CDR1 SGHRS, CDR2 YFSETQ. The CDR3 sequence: CASSIGDSLFHEAFF. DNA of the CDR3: TGCGCCAGCAGCATTGGGGACAGTTTGTTCCATGAAGCTTTCTTT.

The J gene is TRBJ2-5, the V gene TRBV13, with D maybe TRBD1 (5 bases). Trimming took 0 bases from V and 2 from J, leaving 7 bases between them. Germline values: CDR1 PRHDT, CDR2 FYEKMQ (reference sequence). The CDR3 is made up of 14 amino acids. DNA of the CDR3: TGTGCCAGCAGCTTAGGGACAGAACAAGAGACCCAGTACTTC. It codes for CASSLGTEQETQYF.